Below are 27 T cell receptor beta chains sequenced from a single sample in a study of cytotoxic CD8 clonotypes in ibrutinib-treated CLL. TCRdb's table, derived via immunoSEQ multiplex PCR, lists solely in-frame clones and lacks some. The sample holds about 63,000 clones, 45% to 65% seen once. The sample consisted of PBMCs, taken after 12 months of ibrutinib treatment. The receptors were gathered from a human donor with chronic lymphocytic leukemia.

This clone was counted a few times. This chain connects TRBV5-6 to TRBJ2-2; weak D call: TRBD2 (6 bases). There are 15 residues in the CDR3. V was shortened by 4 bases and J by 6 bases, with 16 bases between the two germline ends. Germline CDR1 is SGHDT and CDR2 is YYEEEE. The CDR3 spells CASSLLRGLAGELFF. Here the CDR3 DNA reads TGTGCCAGCAGCCTGCTAAGGGGACTGGCCGGGGAGCTGTTTTTT.

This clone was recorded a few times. CDR3: CASGSREWPQHF. The CDR3 region has the DNA TGTGCCAGCGGGTCCAGGGAGTGGCCCCAGCATTTT. The chain uses TRBV6-5 and TRBJ1-5, with D possibly matching TRBD1 (5 bases). The CDR3 runs to 12 residues. Trimming took 8 bases from V and 9 from J, leaving 14 bases between them. Germline CDR1 reads MNHEY; CDR2 reads SVGAGI.

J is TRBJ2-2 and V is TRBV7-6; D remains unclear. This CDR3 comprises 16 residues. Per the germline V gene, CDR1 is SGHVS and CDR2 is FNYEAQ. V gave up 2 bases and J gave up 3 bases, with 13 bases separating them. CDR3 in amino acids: CASSLRIGWDTGELFF. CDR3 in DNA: TGTGCCAGCAGCTTACGAATAGGGTGGGACACCGGGGAGCTGTTTTTT.

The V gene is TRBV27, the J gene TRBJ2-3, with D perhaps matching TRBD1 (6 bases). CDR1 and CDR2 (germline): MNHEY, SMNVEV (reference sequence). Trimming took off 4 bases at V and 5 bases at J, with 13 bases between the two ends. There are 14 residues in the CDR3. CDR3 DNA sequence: TGTGCCAGCAGTTCCCTCGGGACAATAGATACGCAGTATTTT. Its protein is CASSSLGTIDTQYF.

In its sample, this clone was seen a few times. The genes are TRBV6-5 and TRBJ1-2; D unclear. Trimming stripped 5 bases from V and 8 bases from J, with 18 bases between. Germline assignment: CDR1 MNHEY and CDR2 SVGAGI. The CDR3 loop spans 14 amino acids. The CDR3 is CASSHYPEGQGYTF. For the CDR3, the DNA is TGTGCCAGCAGTCACTACCCTGAAGGGCAGGGCTACACCTTC.

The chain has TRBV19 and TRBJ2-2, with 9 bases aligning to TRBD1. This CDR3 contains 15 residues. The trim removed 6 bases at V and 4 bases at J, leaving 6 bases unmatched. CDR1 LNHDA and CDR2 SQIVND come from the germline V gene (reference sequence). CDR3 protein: CASRARTGVTGELFF. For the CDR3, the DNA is TGTGCCAGTAGGGCCCGGACAGGGGTCACCGGGGAGCTGTTTTTT.

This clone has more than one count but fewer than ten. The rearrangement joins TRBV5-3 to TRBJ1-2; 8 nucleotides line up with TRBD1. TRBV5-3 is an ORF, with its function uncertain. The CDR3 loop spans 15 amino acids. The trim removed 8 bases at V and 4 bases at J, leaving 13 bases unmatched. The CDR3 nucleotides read TGTGCCAGCAGGTATACTGGGACAGGAGGCTATGGCTACACCTTC. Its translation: CASRYTGTGGYGYTF.

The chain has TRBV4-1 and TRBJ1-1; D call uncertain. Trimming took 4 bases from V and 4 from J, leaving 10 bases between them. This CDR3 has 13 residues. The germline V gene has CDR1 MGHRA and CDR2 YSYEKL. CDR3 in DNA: TGCGCCAGCAGCCTGACCGGGATCACTGAAGCTTTCTTT. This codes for CASSLTGITEAFF.

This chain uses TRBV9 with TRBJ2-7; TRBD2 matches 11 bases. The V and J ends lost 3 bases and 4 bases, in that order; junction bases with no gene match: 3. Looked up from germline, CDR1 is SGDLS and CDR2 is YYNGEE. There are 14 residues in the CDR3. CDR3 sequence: CASSASGRWYEQYF. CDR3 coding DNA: TGTGCCAGCAGCGCTAGCGGGAGGTGGTACGAGCAGTACTTC.

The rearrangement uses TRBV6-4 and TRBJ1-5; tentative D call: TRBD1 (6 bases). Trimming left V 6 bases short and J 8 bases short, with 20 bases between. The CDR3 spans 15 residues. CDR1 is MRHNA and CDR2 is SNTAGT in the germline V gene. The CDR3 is CASSEQGGLGEPQHF. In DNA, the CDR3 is TGTGCCAGCAGCGAACAGGGAGGGCTAGGGGAGCCCCAGCATTTT.

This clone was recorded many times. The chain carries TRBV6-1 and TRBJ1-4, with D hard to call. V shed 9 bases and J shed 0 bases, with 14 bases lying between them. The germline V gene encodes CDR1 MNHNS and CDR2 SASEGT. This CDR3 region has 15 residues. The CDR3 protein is CASRVTVATNEKLFF. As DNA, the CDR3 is TGTGCCAGTAGAGTGACCGTTGCAACTAATGAAAAACTGTTTTTT.

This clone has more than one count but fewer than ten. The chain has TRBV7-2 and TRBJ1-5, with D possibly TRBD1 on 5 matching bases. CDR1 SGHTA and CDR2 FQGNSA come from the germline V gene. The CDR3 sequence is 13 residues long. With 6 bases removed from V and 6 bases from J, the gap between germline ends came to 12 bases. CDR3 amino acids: CASSPWGGQPQHF. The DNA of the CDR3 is TGTGCCAGCAGTCCCTGGGGGGGTCAGCCCCAGCATTTT.

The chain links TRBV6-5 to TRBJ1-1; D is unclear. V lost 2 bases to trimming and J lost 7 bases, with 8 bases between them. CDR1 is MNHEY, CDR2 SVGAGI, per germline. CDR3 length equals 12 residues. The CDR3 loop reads CASSYRVGEAFF. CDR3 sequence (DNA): TGTGCCAGCAGTTACAGGGTGGGTGAAGCTTTCTTT.

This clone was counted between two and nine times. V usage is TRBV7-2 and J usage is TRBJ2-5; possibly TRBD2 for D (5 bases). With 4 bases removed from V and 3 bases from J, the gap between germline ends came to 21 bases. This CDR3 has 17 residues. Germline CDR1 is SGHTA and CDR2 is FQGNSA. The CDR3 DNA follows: TGTGCCAGCAGCTCCAGCGGACGGGTTGAAGGTAAAGAGACCCAGTACTTC. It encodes CASSSSGRVEGKETQYF.

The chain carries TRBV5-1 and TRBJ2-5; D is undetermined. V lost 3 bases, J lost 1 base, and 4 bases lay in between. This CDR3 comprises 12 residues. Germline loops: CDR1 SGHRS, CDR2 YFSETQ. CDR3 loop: CASSWGQETQYF. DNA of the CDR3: TGCGCCAGCAGCTGGGGCCAAGAGACCCAGTACTTC. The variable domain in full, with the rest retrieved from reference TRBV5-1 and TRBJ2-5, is KAGVTQTPRYLIKTRGQQVTLSCSPISGHRSVSWYQQTPGQGLQFLFEYFSETQRNKGNFPGRFSGRQFSNSRSEMNVSTLELGDSALYLCASSWGQETQYFGPGTRLLVL.

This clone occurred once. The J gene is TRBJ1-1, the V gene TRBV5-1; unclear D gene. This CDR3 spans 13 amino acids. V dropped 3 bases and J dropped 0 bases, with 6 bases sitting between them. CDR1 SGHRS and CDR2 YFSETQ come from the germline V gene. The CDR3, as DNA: TGCGCCAGCAGCTCCTGGTTGAACACTGAAGCTTTCTTT. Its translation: CASSSWLNTEAFF.

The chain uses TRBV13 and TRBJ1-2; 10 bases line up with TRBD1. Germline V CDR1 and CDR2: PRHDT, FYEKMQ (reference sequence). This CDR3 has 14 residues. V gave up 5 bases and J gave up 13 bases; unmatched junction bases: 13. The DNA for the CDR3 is TGTGCCAGCAGCGGCCCGGGACAGGGGATTTACTGCACCTTC. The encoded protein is CASSGPGQGIYCTF.

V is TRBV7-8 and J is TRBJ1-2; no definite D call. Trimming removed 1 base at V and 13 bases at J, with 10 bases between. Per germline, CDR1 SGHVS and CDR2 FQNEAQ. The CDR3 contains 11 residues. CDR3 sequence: CASSLVGSITF. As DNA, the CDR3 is TGTGCCAGCAGCTTAGTCGGTAGCATCACCTTC.

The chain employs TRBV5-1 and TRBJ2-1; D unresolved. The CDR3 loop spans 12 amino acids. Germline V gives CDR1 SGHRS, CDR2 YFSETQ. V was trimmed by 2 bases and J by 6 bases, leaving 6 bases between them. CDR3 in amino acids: CASSFRVNEQFF. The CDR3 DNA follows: TGCGCCAGCAGCTTCCGGGTCAATGAGCAGTTCTTC.

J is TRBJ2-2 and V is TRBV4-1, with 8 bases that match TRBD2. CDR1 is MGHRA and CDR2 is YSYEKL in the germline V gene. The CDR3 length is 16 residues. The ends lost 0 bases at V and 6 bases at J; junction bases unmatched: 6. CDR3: CASSQDSGLVPGELFF. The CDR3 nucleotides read TGCGCCAGCAGCCAAGATTCGGGACTAGTTCCCGGGGAGCTGTTTTTT.

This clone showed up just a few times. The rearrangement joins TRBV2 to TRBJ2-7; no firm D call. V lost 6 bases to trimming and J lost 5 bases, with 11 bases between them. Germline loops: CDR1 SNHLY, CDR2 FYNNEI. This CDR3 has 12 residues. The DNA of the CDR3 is TGTGCCAGCAGCTTGGGGAAAAACGAGCAGTACTTC. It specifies CASSLGKNEQYF.

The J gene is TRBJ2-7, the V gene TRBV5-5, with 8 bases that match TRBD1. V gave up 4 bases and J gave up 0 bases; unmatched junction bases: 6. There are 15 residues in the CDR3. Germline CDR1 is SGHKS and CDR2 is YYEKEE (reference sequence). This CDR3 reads CASSPTGGSSYEQYF. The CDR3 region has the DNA TGTGCCAGCAGCCCAACAGGGGGGAGCTCCTACGAGCAGTACTTC.

CDR3 protein: CASSLGVVNTEAFF. The CDR3 DNA reads as TGTGCCAGCAGCTTGGGGGTGGTGAACACTGAAGCTTTCTTT. The V gene is TRBV7-9, the J gene TRBJ1-1; perhaps TRBD1 as D (5 bases). The CDR3 contains 14 residues. Trimming stripped 3 bases from V and 0 bases from J, with 8 bases between. CDR1 is SEHNR, CDR2 FQNEAQ, per germline (reference sequence).

The chain's CDR3 is CSVANRDLYGYTF. In DNA, the CDR3 is TGCAGCGTCGCTAACAGGGATCTCTATGGCTACACCTTC. The chain recombines TRBV29-1 with TRBJ1-2, with D perhaps TRBD1 (6 bases). The CDR3 consists of 13 residues. The ends were cut back, 6 bases at V and 4 bases at J, with 15 bases in the middle. CDR1 is SQVTM, CDR2 ANQGSEA, per germline.

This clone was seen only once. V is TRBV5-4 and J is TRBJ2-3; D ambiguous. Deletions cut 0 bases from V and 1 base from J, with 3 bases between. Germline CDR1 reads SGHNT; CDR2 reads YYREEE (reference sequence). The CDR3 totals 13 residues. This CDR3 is CASSLVRTDTQYF. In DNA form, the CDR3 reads TGTGCCAGCAGCTTGGTCCGCACAGATACGCAGTATTTT.

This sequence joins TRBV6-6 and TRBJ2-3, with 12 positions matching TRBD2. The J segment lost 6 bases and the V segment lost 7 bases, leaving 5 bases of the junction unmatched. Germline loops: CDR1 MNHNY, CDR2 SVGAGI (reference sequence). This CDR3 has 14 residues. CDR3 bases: TGTGCCAGCATCGGACTAGCGGGGTGGGATACGCAGTATTTT. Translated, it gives CASIGLAGWDTQYF.

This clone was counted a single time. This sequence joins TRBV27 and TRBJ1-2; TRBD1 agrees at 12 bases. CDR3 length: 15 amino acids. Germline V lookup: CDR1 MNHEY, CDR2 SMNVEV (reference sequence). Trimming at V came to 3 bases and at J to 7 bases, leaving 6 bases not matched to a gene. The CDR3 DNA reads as TGTGCCAGCAGTTTTTTGGGACAGGGGGCCGGTGGCTACACCTTC. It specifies CASSFLGQGAGGYTF.